This T cell receptor (beta chain) was recovered during a study of T-cell reconstitution after alpha-beta-depleted transplantation in children. TCRbeta library construction was performed incorporating unique molecular identifiers. TCRdb itself ran the PCR reads through MiXCR, one entry per CDR3 protein. This sample has around 600,000 distinct CDR3 sequences, with 16% found just once. The sample holds many counts of this clonotype. The V end lost 6 bases, the J end lost 1 base, and 16 bases lay between the germline ends. This CDR3 region has 15 residues. V usage is TRBV12-3 or TRBV12-4 and J usage is TRBJ2-7, with D possibly being TRBD2 (6 bases). This material consisted of PBMCs from the stem cell graft donor, taken from the stem cell graft. This TCR was recovered from a human donor who donated a stem cell graft to a child with acute myeloid leukemia. The chain's CDR3 is CASSPLTGTSYEQYF. CDR3 DNA: TGTGCCAGCAGCCCTCTGACCGGGACTTCCTACGAGCAGTACTTC.